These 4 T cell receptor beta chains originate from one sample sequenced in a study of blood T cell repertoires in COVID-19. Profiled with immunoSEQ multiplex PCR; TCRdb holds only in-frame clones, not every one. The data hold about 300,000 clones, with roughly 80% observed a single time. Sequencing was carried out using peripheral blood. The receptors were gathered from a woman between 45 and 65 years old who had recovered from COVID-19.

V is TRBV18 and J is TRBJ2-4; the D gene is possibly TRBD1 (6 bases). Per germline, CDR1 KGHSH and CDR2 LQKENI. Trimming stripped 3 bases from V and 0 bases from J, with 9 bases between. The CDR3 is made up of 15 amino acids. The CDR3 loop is CASSPQGIAKNIQYF. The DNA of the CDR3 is TGTGCCAGCTCACCGCAGGGGATAGCCAAAAACATTCAGTACTTC.

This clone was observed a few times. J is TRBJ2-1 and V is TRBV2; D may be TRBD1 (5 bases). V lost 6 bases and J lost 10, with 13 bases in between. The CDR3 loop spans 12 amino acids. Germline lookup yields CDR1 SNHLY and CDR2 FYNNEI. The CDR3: CASSADSDEQFF. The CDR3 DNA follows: TGTGCCAGCAGCGCTGACAGTGACGAGCAGTTCTTC.

CDR3 protein: CASSLEAGVGTEAFF. DNA for the CDR3: TGCGCCAGCAGCTTGGAGGCAGGGGTGGGCACTGAAGCTTTCTTT. This chain joins TRBV5-1 and TRBJ1-1; D may be TRBD1 (6 bases). CDR3 length: 15 amino acids. Trimming took off 0 bases at V and 4 bases at J, with 13 bases between the two ends. Germline V gene lookup returns CDR1 SGHRS and CDR2 YFSETQ. Complete variable domain (other parts from reference TRBV5-1 and TRBJ1-1): KAGVTQTPRYLIKTRGQQVTLSCSPISGHRSVSWYQQTPGQGLQFLFEYFSETQRNKGNFPGRFSGRQFSNSRSEMNVSTLELGDSALYLCASSLEAGVGTEAFFGQGTRLTVV.

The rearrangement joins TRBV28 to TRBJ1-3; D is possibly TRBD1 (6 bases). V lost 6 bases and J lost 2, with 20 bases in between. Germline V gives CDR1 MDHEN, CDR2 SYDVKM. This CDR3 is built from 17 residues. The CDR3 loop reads CASRVGGGTQAGNTIYF. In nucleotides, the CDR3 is TGTGCCAGCAGGGTAGGCGGGGGGACACAGGCTGGAAACACCATATATTTT.